This entry lists 16 T cell receptor beta chains sequenced from one sample in a study of cytomegalovirus exposure and HLA in healthy donors (dated by TCRdb to 2016 to 2017). Library preparation was by the immunoSEQ multiplex PCR assay. For the multiplex PCR, a mixture combining 60 forward primers for TCR Vbeta segments and 13 reverse primers for TCR Jbeta segments was used. Sourced from immuneACCESS, this table was stored by TCRdb with only in-frame sequences that have V and J called. A share of the clones is absent; for the studies checked, an unresolved V gene accounts for under half, and the remainder has no known explanation. The table for this sample lists about 96,000 clones; roughly 79% of them were counted only once. The leading ten clones occupy around 3% of the sample. Sequenced input: PBMCs. The source of these receptors is a female donor in good health and CMV-seropositive.

This clone was counted a few times. The V gene is TRBV10-3, the J gene TRBJ2-7; 7 bases align to TRBD1. The ends lost 6 bases at V and 3 bases at J; junction bases unmatched: 2. The CDR3 loop spans 12 amino acids. Germline lookup yields CDR1 ENHRY and CDR2 SYGVKD. For the CDR3, the DNA is TGTGCCATCAGCAACAGGGGCTACGAGCAGTACTTC. Protein sequence: CAISNRGYEQYF.

This rearrangement joins TRBV29-1 to TRBJ2-1, with D unclear. CDR3 length: 11 amino acids. Between the trimmed V and J ends, which lost 8 bases and 3 bases, there was a span of 8 bases. Germline V gene data show CDR1 as SQVTM and CDR2 as ANQGSEA. CDR3 region: CSTRFYNEQFF. DNA for the CDR3: TGCAGCACCAGGTTCTACAATGAGCAGTTCTTC.

CDR3 DNA: TGTGCCAGCAGTTCCCCTAGCCGGGACAGGAACTATGGCTACACCTTC. It codes for CASSSPSRDRNYGYTF. V usage is TRBV28 and J usage is TRBJ1-2, with 8 nucleotides matching TRBD1. The CDR3 contains 16 residues. V gave up 4 bases and J gave up 2 bases; unmatched junction bases: 9. Germline V CDR1 and CDR2: MDHEN, SYDVKM.

The gene calls are TRBV28 and TRBJ1-5; D gene uncertain. This CDR3 comprises 14 residues. CDR1 and CDR2 from the germline V gene are MDHEN and SYDVKM. Trimming pared 5 bases from V and 3 bases from J, leaving 11 bases between. CDR3 in amino acids: CASSPRGSNQPQHF. Here the CDR3 DNA reads TGTGCCAGCAGTCCGAGAGGCTCCAATCAGCCCCAGCATTTT.

This chain's CDR3 is CASRTGGRTGELFF. The CDR3 bases are TGTGCCAGCAGGACCGGGGGTAGGACCGGGGAGCTGTTTTTT. This chain links TRBV28 with TRBJ2-2, with a possible D match to TRBD2 (6 bases). CDR3 size: 14 residues. Looked up from germline, CDR1 is MDHEN and CDR2 is SYDVKM. The V gene lost 6 bases and the J gene lost 5 bases, with 13 bases spanning the gap.

The chain joins TRBV27 to TRBJ2-2, with TRBD2 matching over 10 bases. The CDR3 spans 13 residues. With 5 bases clipped from V and 6 bases from J, the junction kept 0 bases outside the gene matches. Looked up from germline, CDR1 is MNHEY and CDR2 is SMNVEV (reference sequence). The CDR3 reads CASSLAGAGELFF. DNA of the CDR3: TGTGCCAGCAGTCTAGCGGGGGCCGGGGAGCTGTTTTTT.

V usage is TRBV10-1 and J usage is TRBJ2-7; the match to TRBD1 covers 7 bases. The CDR3 has 13 residues. The trim removed 5 bases at V and 9 bases at J, leaving 10 bases unmatched. Germline CDR1 is WNHNN and CDR2 is SYGVQD (reference sequence). CDR3 sequence reads: CASSSIERQGQYF. The DNA for the CDR3 is TGCGCCAGCAGTTCGATTGAACGACAGGGGCAGTACTTC.

The genes are TRBV7-3 and TRBJ2-7; 7 positions match TRBD1. This CDR3 spans 11 amino acids. The germline gives CDR1 SGHTA, CDR2 FQGTGA. V shed 5 bases and J 7 bases; nucleotides not matched to a gene: 2. The CDR3 bases are TGTGCCAGCAGCACAGGGGTAGAGCAGTACTTC. As protein: CASSTGVEQYF.

The V gene is TRBV28, the J gene TRBJ1-6, with TRBD1 matching over 9 bases. The junction had 7 bases not matched to a gene; V was cut back by 6 bases and J by 10 bases. This CDR3 contains 14 residues. Germline-derived CDR1 and CDR2 are MDHEN and SYDVKM. The CDR3 spells CASSRTGEVSPLHF. The CDR3 nucleotides are TGTGCCAGCAGCCGGACAGGGGAGGTCTCACCCCTCCACTTT.

This clone has more than one count but fewer than ten. The genes are TRBV9 and TRBJ1-2; TRBD1 matches 7 bases. Germline CDR1 SGDLS, CDR2 YYNGEE. The CDR3 totals 15 residues. V trimming: 3 bases; J trimming: 2 bases; junction bases outside the gene matches: 7. The CDR3 DNA follows: TGTGCCAGCAGCGGACCGTTGACAGGGAACTATGGCTACACCTTC. As protein: CASSGPLTGNYGYTF.

The rearrangement joins TRBV7-2 to TRBJ1-6; 7 positions agree with TRBD1. The CDR3 runs to 13 residues. Germline V gene lookup returns CDR1 SGHTA and CDR2 FQGNSA. V lost 5 bases, J lost 10 bases, and 5 bases stayed unmatched. The CDR3 DNA reads as TGTGCCAGCAGCCCCGACAGGGCCTCACCCCTCCACTTT. This translates into CASSPDRASPLHF.

V is TRBV7-2 and J is TRBJ1-5, with 7 bases matching TRBD1. Per germline, CDR1 SGHTA and CDR2 FQGNSA. Losses at the gene ends were 4 bases for V and 7 bases for J; bases not matched to a gene: 10. This CDR3 comprises 15 residues. CDR3 in amino acids: CASSSQQGPGQPQHF. The CDR3, as DNA: TGTGCCAGCAGCTCTCAACAGGGGCCAGGGCAGCCCCAGCATTTT.

This chain joins TRBV30 and TRBJ2-1; no firm D call. V gave up 3 bases and J gave up 6 bases, with 6 bases separating them. This CDR3 has 11 amino acids. Germline V gene data show CDR1 as GTSNPN and CDR2 as SVGIG (reference sequence). This chain's CDR3 is CAWSELNEQFF. The DNA for the CDR3 is TGTGCCTGGAGCGAACTCAATGAGCAGTTCTTC.

This sequence joins TRBV11-2 and TRBJ1-4; D gene unclear. The CDR3 is made up of 11 amino acids. V shed 3 bases and J shed 12 bases, with 8 bases lying between them. Looked up from germline, CDR1 is SGHAT and CDR2 is FQNNGV. The CDR3 reads CASSFGRELFF. The DNA of the CDR3 is TGTGCCAGCAGCTTTGGGAGGGAACTGTTTTTT.

The genes are TRBV28 and TRBJ1-2; the match to TRBD1 covers 8 bases. Looked up from germline, CDR1 is MDHEN and CDR2 is SYDVKM. The V segment lost 8 bases and the J segment 4 bases; nucleotides outside the gene matches: 12. This CDR3 comprises 15 residues. As DNA, the CDR3 is TGTGCCAGCTTAACGACAGGGGCTTCCCTCTATGGCTACACCTTC. The encoded protein is CASLTTGASLYGYTF.

The CDR3 is CASGYSGRAEQYF. CDR3 coding DNA: TGTGCCAGCGGCTATAGCGGGAGGGCCGAGCAGTACTTC. The rearrangement joins TRBV27 to TRBJ2-7; 11 nucleotides align to TRBD2. Germline CDR1 reads MNHEY; CDR2 reads SMNVEV (reference sequence). Germline trimming cut 8 bases from V and 6 bases from J; bases unmatched to any gene: 6. CDR3 length: 13 amino acids.